The sequence of this TCR beta chain was determined in a study of T-cell memory formation after mild COVID-19. Trimming removed 4 bases at V and 0 bases at J, with 7 bases between. CDR1 SGHRS and CDR2 YFSETQ come from the germline V gene. This CDR3 spans 14 amino acids. TCRdb reprocessed the 5' RACE reads via MiXCR and lists one record per CDR3 protein. The table lists under 300,000 distinct CDR3 sequences, approximately 16% of them singletons. General observations from the study: That cross-reactive memory joined was suggested by some responding clones appearing in pre-infection memory. Among clones contracting day 15 to 85, CD4/CD8 was balanced, whereas later expanders leaned CD4+. CD8+ contracting clones occupied EMRA, while CD4+ ones occupied mainly CM and EM.

This clonotype turned up a few times. Its target is unknown. V usage is TRBV5-1 and J usage is TRBJ1-4; D is unresolved. Source material: PBMCs or a T cell subset sorted from them (not recorded which). This receptor was identified in a young man who had mild COVID-19 (a few samples of this study predate the infection). Cell type and time point are not known. CDR3: CASSARATNEKLFF. The CDR3 bases are TGCGCCAGCAGCGCCCGGGCAACTAATGAAAAACTGTTTTTT.